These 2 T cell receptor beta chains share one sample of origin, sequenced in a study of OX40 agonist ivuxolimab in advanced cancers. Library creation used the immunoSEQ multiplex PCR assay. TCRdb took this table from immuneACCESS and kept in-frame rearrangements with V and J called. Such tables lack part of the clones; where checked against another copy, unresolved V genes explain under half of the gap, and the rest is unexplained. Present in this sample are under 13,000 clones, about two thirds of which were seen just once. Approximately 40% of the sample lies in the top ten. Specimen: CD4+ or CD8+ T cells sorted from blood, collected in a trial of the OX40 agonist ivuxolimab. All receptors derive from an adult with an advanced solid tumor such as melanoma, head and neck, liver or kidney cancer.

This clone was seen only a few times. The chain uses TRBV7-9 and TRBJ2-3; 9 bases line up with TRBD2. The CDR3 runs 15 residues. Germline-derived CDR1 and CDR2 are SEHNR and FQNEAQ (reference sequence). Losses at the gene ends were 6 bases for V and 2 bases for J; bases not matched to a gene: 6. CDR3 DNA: TGTGCCAGCAGTCCCGGACTAGCGATCACAGATACGCAGTATTTT. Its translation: CASSPGLAITDTQYF.

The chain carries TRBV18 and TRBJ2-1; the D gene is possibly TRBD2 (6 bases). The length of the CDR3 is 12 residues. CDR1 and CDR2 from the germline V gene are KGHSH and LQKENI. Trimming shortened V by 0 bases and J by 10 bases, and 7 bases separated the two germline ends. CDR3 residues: CASSPPRGEQFF. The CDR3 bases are TGTGCCAGCTCACCACCACGGGGGGAGCAGTTCTTC.